This TCR beta chain was found in a study of CD8 T cells in Susac syndrome. The RNA input was about 0.5 to 1 ug, and it was reverse transcribed with random hexamers. From the immunoSEQ multiplex PCR reads, TCRdb called clonotypes with MiXCR, one entry per CDR3 protein. The data show over 100,000 distinct CDR3 sequences, 85% to 95% seen once. Germline loops: CDR1 MGHDK, CDR2 SYGVNS. The CDR3 is 14 amino acids. J was trimmed by 2 bases and V by 11 bases; bases with no gene match: 10. This clonotype was found once. In blood CD8+ and CD4+ T cells, TCR beta underwent sequencing. The rearrangement uses TRBV25-1 and TRBJ1-1; TRBD1 agrees at 8 bases. This TCR derives from a human donor with Susac syndrome. Sequencing input: CD8+ T cells from PBMCs. The CDR3: CAATKTGVNTEAFF. The CDR3 coding sequence is TGTGCCGCTACTAAGACAGGGGTCAACACTGAAGCTTTCTTT. Combining the CDR3 with reference TRBV25-1 and TRBJ1-1 gives the whole variable domain EADIYQTPRYLVIGTGKKITLECSQTMGHDKMYWYQQDPGMELHLIHYSYGVNSTEKGDLSSESTVSRIRTEHFPLTLESARPSHTSQYLCAATKTGVNTEAFFGQGTRLTVV.